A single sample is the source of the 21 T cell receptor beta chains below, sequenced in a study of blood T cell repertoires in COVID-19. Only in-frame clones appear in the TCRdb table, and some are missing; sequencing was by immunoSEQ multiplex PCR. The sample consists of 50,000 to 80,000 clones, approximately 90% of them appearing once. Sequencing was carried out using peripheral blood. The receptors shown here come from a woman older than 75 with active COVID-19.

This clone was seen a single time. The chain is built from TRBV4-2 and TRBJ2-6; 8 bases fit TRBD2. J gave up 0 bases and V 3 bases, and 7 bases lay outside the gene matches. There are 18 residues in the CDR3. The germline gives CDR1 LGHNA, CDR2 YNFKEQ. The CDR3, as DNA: TGTGCCAGCAGCCAGCCACTAGCGGCCGGCTCTGGGGCCAACGTCCTGACTTTC. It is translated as CASSQPLAAGSGANVLTF.

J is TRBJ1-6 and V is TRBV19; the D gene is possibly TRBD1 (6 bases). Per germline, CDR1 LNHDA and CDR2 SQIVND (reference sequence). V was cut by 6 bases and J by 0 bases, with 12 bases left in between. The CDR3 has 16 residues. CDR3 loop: CASRDSSSSYNSPLHF. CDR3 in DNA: TGTGCCAGTAGGGACAGCTCAAGCTCCTATAATTCACCCCTCCACTTT.

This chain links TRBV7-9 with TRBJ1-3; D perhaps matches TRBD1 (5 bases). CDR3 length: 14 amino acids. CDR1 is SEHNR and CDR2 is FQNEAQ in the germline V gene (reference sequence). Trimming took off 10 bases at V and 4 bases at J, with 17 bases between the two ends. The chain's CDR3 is CATRDLTGGNTIYF. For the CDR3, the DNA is TGTGCCACGCGGGACCTAACGGGAGGAAACACCATATATTTT.

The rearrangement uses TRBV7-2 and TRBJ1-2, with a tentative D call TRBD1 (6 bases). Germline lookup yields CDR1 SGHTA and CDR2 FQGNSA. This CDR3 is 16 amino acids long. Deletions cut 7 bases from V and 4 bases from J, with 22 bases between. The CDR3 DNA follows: TGTGCCAGCATACTAGGGCGACGGGACACCACCTATGGCTACACCTTC. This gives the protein CASILGRRDTTYGYTF.

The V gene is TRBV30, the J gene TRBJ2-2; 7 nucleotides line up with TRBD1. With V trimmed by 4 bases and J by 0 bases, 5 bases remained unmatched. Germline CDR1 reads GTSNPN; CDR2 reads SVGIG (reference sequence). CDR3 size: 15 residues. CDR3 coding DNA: TGTGCCTGGAACAACAGGGGCGCGAACACCGGGGAGCTGTTTTTT. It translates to CAWNNRGANTGELFF.

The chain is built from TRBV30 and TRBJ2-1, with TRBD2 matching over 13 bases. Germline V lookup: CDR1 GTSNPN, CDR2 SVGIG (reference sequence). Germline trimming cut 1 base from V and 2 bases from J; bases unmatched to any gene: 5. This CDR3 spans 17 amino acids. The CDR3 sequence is CAWSGTSGRDTYNEQFF. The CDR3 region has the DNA TGTGCCTGGAGTGGTACTAGCGGGAGGGATACCTACAATGAGCAGTTCTTC.

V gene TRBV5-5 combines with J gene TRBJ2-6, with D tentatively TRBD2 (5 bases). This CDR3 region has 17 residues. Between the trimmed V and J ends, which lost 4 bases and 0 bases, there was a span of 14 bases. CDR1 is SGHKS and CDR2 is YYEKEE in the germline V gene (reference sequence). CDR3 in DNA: TGTGCCAGCAGCCCTCTTGGGAGTGGCTCTGGGGCCAACGTCCTGACTTTC. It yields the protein CASSPLGSGSGANVLTF.

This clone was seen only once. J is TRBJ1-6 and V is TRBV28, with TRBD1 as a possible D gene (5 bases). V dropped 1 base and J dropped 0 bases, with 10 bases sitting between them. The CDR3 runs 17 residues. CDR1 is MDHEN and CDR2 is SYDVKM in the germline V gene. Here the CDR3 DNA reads TGTGCCAGCAGTTTATTGGGCGGGGGCTCCTATAATTCACCCCTCCACTTT. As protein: CASSLLGGGSYNSPLHF.

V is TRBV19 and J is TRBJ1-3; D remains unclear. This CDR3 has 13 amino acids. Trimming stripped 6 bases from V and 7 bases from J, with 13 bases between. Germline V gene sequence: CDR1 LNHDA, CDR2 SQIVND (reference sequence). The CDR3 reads CASSSKAGNTIYF. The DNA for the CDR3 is TGTGCCAGTAGCTCGAAGGCGGGGAACACCATATATTTT.

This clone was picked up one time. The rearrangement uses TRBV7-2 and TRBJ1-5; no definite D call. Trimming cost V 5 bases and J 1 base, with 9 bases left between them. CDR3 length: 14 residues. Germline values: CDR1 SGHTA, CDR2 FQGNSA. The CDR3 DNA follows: TGTGCCAGCAGCCCCCTTGTGAGCAATCAGCCCCAGCATTTT. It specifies CASSPLVSNQPQHF.

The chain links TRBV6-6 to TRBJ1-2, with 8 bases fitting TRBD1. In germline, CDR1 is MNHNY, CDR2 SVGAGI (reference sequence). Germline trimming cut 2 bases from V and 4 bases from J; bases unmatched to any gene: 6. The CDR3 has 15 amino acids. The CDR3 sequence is CASSYEAGGPYGYTF. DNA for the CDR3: TGTGCCAGCAGTTACGAGGCAGGGGGCCCCTATGGCTACACCTTC.

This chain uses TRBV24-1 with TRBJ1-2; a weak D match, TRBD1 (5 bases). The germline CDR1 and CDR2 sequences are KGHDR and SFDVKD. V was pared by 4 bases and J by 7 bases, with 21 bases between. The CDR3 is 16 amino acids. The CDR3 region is CATSDGRATSLLGYTF. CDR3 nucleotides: TGTGCCACCAGTGACGGCAGGGCGACCTCTCTTCTTGGCTACACCTTC.

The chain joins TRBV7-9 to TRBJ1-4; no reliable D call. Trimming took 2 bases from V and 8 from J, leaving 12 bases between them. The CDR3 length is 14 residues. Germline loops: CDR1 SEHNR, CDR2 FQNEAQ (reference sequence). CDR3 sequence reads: CASSLSSGGEKLFF. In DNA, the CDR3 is TGTGCCAGCAGCTTATCTAGTGGAGGGGAAAAACTGTTTTTT.

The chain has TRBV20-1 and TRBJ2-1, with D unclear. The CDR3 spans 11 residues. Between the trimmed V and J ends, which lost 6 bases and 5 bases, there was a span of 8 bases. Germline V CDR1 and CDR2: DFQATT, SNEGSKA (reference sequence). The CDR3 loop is CSATSDNEQFF. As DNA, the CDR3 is TGCAGTGCCACCTCGGACAATGAGCAGTTCTTC.

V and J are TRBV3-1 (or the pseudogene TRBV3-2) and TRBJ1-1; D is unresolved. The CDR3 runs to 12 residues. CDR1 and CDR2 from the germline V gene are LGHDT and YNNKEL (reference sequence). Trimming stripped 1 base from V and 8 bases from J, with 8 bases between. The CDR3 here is CASSQVYSEAFF. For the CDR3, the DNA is TGTGCCAGCAGCCAAGTCTACTCGGAAGCTTTCTTT.

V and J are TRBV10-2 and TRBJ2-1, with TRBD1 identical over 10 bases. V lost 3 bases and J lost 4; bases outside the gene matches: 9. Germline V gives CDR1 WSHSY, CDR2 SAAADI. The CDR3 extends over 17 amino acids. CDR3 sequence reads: CASSDSPGTGVYNEQFF. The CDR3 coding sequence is TGCGCCAGCAGTGACTCCCCCGGGACAGGGGTATACAATGAGCAGTTCTTC.

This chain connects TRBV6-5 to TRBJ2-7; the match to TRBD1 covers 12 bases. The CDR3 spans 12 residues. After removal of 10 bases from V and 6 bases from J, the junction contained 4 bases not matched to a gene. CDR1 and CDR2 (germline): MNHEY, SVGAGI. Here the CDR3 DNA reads TGTGCCACCGGGACAGGGGGCTCCGAGCAGTACTTC. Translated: CATGTGGSEQYF.

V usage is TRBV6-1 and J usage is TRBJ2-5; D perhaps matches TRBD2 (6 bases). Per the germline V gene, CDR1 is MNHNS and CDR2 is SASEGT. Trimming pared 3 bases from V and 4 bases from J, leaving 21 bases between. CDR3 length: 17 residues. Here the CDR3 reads CASSELIGGAARETQYF. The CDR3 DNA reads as TGTGCCAGCAGTGAGTTGATTGGCGGGGCCGCCAGAGAGACCCAGTACTTC.

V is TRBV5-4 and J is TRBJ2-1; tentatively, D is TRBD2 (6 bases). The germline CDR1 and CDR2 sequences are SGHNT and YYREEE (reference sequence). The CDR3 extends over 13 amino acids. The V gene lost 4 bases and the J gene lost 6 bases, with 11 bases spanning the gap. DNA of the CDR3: TGTGCCAGCAGCCCTGCCGGGGGCAATGAGCAGTTCTTC. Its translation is CASSPAGGNEQFF.

CDR3 coding DNA: TGTGCCAGCAGTCGGCAGGGTGATTATACGGAGACCCAGTACTTC. As protein: CASSRQGDYTETQYF. The chain combines TRBV28 with TRBJ2-5; a weak D match, TRBD1 (5 bases). Germline V lookup: CDR1 MDHEN, CDR2 SYDVKM. This CDR3 comprises 15 residues. Trimming cost V 5 bases and J 5 bases, with 18 bases left between them.

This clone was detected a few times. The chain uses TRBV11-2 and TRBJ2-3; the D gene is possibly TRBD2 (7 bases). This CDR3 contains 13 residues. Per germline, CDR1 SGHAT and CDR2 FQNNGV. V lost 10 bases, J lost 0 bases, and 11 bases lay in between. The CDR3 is CATEGGSTDTQYF. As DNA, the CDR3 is TGTGCCACCGAGGGGGGGAGCACAGATACGCAGTATTTT.